One sample yielded the 20 T cell receptor beta chains listed below, sequenced in a study of shared clonotypes between healthy human individuals. Method: immunoSEQ multiplex PCR; TCRdb's copy keeps in-frame clones and lacks some. The repertoire holds roughly 2.2 million clones, with more than 80% as singletons. Sequenced input: naive CD4+ T cells from PBMCs. The sample's subset: CD45RA+ positively selected. The source is a man younger than 35 in good health. Some clones in this sample may be carry-over from other donors' samples.

The chain uses TRBV15 and TRBJ2-2; D not certain. Germline V gene sequence: CDR1 LNHNV, CDR2 YYDKDF (reference sequence). The CDR3 spans 15 residues. V dropped 1 base and J dropped 1 base, with 7 bases sitting between them. The CDR3 coding sequence is TGTGCCACCAGCAGAGGGAGACTGAACACCGGGGAGCTGTTTTTT. Translated: CATSRGRLNTGELFF.

This chain links TRBV7-3 with TRBJ1-2; D might be TRBD1 (5 bases). Trimming pared 5 bases from V and 5 bases from J, leaving 18 bases between. The CDR3 is 15 amino acids. Germline values: CDR1 SGHTA, CDR2 FQGTGA. CDR3 loop: CASSPAPGGGYGYTF. CDR3 in DNA: TGTGCCAGCAGCCCCGCCCCGGGCGGGGGGTATGGCTACACCTTC.

The rearrangement uses TRBV28 and TRBJ2-1; D gene unclear. Trimming took off 8 bases at V and 2 bases at J, with 19 bases between the two ends. The CDR3 runs 16 residues. Germline CDR1 is MDHEN and CDR2 is SYDVKM. CDR3 sequence (DNA): TGTGCCAGCCAACTCCTCGACGGTGTGACCTACAATGAGCAGTTCTTC. Protein product: CASQLLDGVTYNEQFF.

This rearrangement joins TRBV9 to TRBJ2-7, with a tentative D call TRBD1 (5 bases). Trimming removed 3 bases from V and 4 bases from J, with 20 bases in between. Germline CDR1 SGDLS, CDR2 YYNGEE. There are 16 residues in the CDR3. The CDR3 here is CASSALQGAGMYEQYF. CDR3 bases: TGTGCCAGCAGCGCCCTACAAGGGGCAGGGATGTACGAGCAGTACTTC.

This clone was seen just once. V is TRBV5-4 and J is TRBJ2-7; 10 bases agree with TRBD1. V shed 0 bases and J 5 bases; nucleotides not matched to a gene: 2. In germline, CDR1 is SGHNT, CDR2 YYREEE (reference sequence). The CDR3 runs 14 residues. This chain's CDR3 is CASSLVGTGDEQYF. As DNA, the CDR3 is TGTGCCAGCAGCTTGGTAGGGACAGGGGACGAGCAGTACTTC.

This clone showed up just once. V is TRBV2 and J is TRBJ1-5; 10 bases match TRBD1. Germline values: CDR1 SNHLY, CDR2 FYNNEI. CDR3 length equals 16 residues. The trim removed 3 bases at V and 4 bases at J, leaving 6 bases unmatched. CDR3 residues: CASSDTGGQGNQPQHF. The CDR3 bases are TGTGCCAGCAGTGATACGGGGGGACAGGGGAATCAGCCCCAGCATTTT. The entire variable domain, with the rest obtained from reference TRBV2 and TRBJ1-5, is as follows: EPEVTQTPSHQVTQMGQEVILRCVPISNHLYFYWYRQILGQKVEFLVSFYNNEISEKSEIFDDQFSVERPDGSNFTLKIRSTKLEDSAMYFCASSDTGGQGNQPQHFGDGTRLSIL.

The rearrangement joins TRBV5-1 to TRBJ2-5, with D tentatively TRBD1 (6 bases). Germline loops: CDR1 SGHRS, CDR2 YFSETQ. Trimming stripped 0 bases from V and 5 bases from J, with 14 bases between. The length of the CDR3 is 15 residues. The CDR3 DNA reads TGCGCCAGCAGCTTGGCCGAGGGGGTTTATGAGACCCAGTACTTC. Translated, it gives CASSLAEGVYETQYF. The full variable domain, in which reference TRBV5-1 and TRBJ2-5 provide the parts outside the CDR3, is KAGVTQTPRYLIKTRGQQVTLSCSPISGHRSVSWYQQTPGQGLQFLFEYFSETQRNKGNFPGRFSGRQFSNSRSEMNVSTLELGDSALYLCASSLAEGVYETQYFGPGTRLLVL.

V usage is TRBV6-6 and J usage is TRBJ1-2, with a possible D match to TRBD1 (5 bases). Trimming removed 2 bases from V and 3 bases from J, with 10 bases in between. This CDR3 comprises 14 residues. Germline V lookup: CDR1 MNHNY, CDR2 SVGAGI (reference sequence). The CDR3 coding sequence is TGTGCCAGCAGTTACCGCTTGGGGGACTATGGCTACACCTTC. It translates to CASSYRLGDYGYTF.

This chain connects TRBV18 to TRBJ2-7; no firm D call. Trimming took 2 bases from V and 3 from J, leaving 11 bases between them. The CDR3 is 14 amino acids. The germline V gene has CDR1 KGHSH and CDR2 LQKENI. The CDR3 coding sequence is TGTGCCAGCTCACCAGGCCTCCCACGCTACGAGCAGTACTTC. Translated, it gives CASSPGLPRYEQYF.

The chain employs TRBV2 and TRBJ2-7; no definite D call. Germline V gives CDR1 SNHLY, CDR2 FYNNEI. Trimming took 8 bases from V and 4 from J, leaving 21 bases between them. This CDR3 is 15 amino acids long. The CDR3: CASGEVYTKPYEQYF. The CDR3 bases are TGTGCCAGCGGGGAAGTATACACAAAACCTTACGAGCAGTACTTC.

In its sample, this clone was seen a few times. The chain is built from TRBV7-3 and TRBJ1-1, with 8 nucleotides matching TRBD1. Per germline, CDR1 SGHTA and CDR2 FQGTGA. V shed 5 bases and J 4 bases; nucleotides not matched to a gene: 6. CDR3 length equals 14 residues. Written as DNA, the CDR3 is TGTGCCAGCAGCCGAAGAGACAGGGGCACTGAAGCTTTCTTT. Its protein product is CASSRRDRGTEAFF.

The rearrangement uses TRBV6-6 and TRBJ2-6; D unclear. Between the trimmed V and J ends, which lost 7 bases and 0 bases, there was a span of 4 bases. The CDR3 extends over 13 amino acids. Germline V gene lookup returns CDR1 MNHNY and CDR2 SVGAGI (reference sequence). The chain's CDR3 is CASISSGANVLTF. DNA for the CDR3: TGTGCCAGCATCTCCTCTGGGGCCAACGTCCTGACTTTC.

The rearrangement joins TRBV19 to TRBJ2-1; TRBD2 matches 7 bases. The junction had 7 bases not matched to a gene; V was cut back by 2 bases and J by 0 bases. Germline values: CDR1 LNHDA, CDR2 SQIVND (reference sequence). CDR3 length: 17 amino acids. CDR3 residues: CASSIRGAGSSYNEQFF. CDR3 nucleotides: TGTGCCAGTAGTATAAGGGGAGCGGGAAGCTCCTACAATGAGCAGTTCTTC.

The rearrangement joins TRBV6-1 to TRBJ2-6, with TRBD1 identical over 9 bases. The CDR3 is 14 residues long. Germline V lookup: CDR1 MNHNS, CDR2 SASEGT. J lost 8 bases, V lost 6 bases, and 5 bases had no gene match. CDR3 loop: CASRGTGLTNVLTF. For the CDR3, the DNA is TGTGCCAGCAGGGGGACAGGGTTAACCAACGTCCTGACTTTC.

This clone showed up just once. J is TRBJ2-1 and V is TRBV11-1, with 7 bases lining up with TRBD2. The CDR3 extends over 13 amino acids. The germline CDR1 and CDR2 sequences are SGHAT and FQDESV (reference sequence). V trimming: 1 base; J trimming: 10 bases; junction bases outside the gene matches: 4. The CDR3 DNA is TGTGCCAGCAGCTTAGGGGGGGGGACCGAGCAGTTCTTC. Amino acids: CASSLGGGTEQFF.

The CDR3, as DNA: TGTGCCAGCAGCGTAGGGGAGCAAACCCAAAACATTCAGTACTTC. Protein product: CASSVGEQTQNIQYF. This chain joins TRBV9 and TRBJ2-4; D possibly corresponds to TRBD2 (5 bases). V lost 0 bases to trimming and J lost 5 bases, with 12 bases between them. This CDR3 has 15 residues. The germline CDR1 and CDR2 sequences are SGDLS and YYNGEE.

The rearrangement joins TRBV5-1 to TRBJ1-4, with D unclear. In germline, CDR1 is SGHRS, CDR2 YFSETQ. The V gene lost 5 bases and the J gene lost 6 bases, with 14 bases spanning the gap. This CDR3 spans 14 amino acids. The CDR3 region has the DNA TGCGCCAGCAGTACGCCGGAGGAGGATGAAAAACTGTTTTTT. Protein: CASSTPEEDEKLFF. Drawing the rest from reference TRBV5-1 and TRBJ1-4, the complete variable domain is KAGVTQTPRYLIKTRGQQVTLSCSPISGHRSVSWYQQTPGQGLQFLFEYFSETQRNKGNFPGRFSGRQFSNSRSEMNVSTLELGDSALYLCASSTPEEDEKLFFGSGTQLSVL.

The V call is TRBV27, the J call TRBJ2-7, with D possibly being TRBD1 (7 bases). CDR3 length equals 14 residues. The germline V gene has CDR1 MNHEY and CDR2 SMNVEV (reference sequence). V shed 5 bases and J shed 3 bases, with 14 bases lying between them. The CDR3 DNA follows: TGTGCCAGCAGTCGCGGGACAGCTCTCTACGAGCAGTACTTC. Its protein product is CASSRGTALYEQYF.

With regard to this clone: The sample contains more than one DNA sequence encoding this CDR3. This rearrangement joins TRBV2 to TRBJ2-7; TRBD1 matches at 8 bases. Germline trimming cut 7 bases from V and 4 bases from J; bases unmatched to any gene: 3. The CDR3 totals 12 residues. Germline V gives CDR1 SNHLY, CDR2 FYNNEI. The CDR3 region has the DNA TGTGCCAGCACCCGGACAGGGTACGAGCAGTACTTC. It encodes CASTRTGYEQYF.

The V and J genes are TRBV14 and TRBJ1-2; D is ambiguous. V shed 1 base and J shed 0 bases, with 12 bases lying between them. Germline CDR1 and CDR2: SGHDN and FVKESK. The CDR3 is 16 amino acids. CDR3 in DNA: TGTGCCAGCAGCCAAGGCCGCCACTATACTAACTATGGCTACACCTTC. Translation gives CASSQGRHYTNYGYTF.